This TCR beta chain was captured in a study of shared clonotypes between healthy human individuals. About the research overall: CD4 naive and CD4 memory each took three plates per donor, while CD8 naive took two and CD8 memory one.

With respect to this clone: Its antigen is unidentified.

At deep level, the assay was performed. The assay was immunoSEQ multiplex PCR, and TCRdb's table has in-frame clones only and misses some. The table records 1,400,000 or so clones, around 98.5% of them present only once. General study points: What naive subsets generally showed was a larger estimated richness than memory subsets showed. Shared clonotypes across all four donors exceeded non-shared ones in generation probability.

The TCR comes from a man aged 25-45 years in good health. The sample consisted of naive CD4+ T cells sorted from blood. Indicated subset: CD45RA+ positively selected.

The CDR3 region is CASSLTGRRETQYF. In nucleotides, the CDR3 is TGTGCCAGCAGCTTGACAGGGAGGAGGGAGACCCAGTACTTC. The chain couples TRBV5-6 to TRBJ2-5; tentatively, D is TRBD1 or TRBD2 (6 bases each). Germline CDR1 and CDR2: SGHDT and YYEEEE. Trimming stripped 1 base from V and 5 bases from J, with 12 bases between. The length of the CDR3 is 14 residues.